This TCR beta chain stems from a study of CD8 T cells in ankylosing spondylitis. The CDR3 is 15 residues long. V lost 6 bases to trimming and J lost 2 bases, with 16 bases between them. Germline loops: CDR1 MNHNS, CDR2 SASEGT. A word on this clonotype: Its antigen is as yet unknown. This may be a read error: a much more frequent sequence differs by one nucleotide.

Making the TCR beta libraries involved quantitative 5'-RACE with molecular barcodes. TCRdb re-analysed the 5' RACE reads in MiXCR, keeping a single row per CDR3 protein. The data hold around 150,000 distinct CDR3 sequences, with approximately 7.4% observed a single time. General study findings and limits: Peripheral blood samples showed relatively rare disease-linked clones, and these clones were CD8+. There were earlier reports of some motif variants in reactive arthritis synovial fluid and blood.

This rearrangement joins TRBV6-1 to TRBJ1-2, with D perhaps matching TRBD1 (6 bases). The sample was blood, either unsorted or a sorted T cell fraction (not recorded which). This TCR was sampled from a female donor with ankylosing spondylitis or in good health (not recorded which). Written as DNA, the CDR3 is TGTGCCAGCAGCGACGTGACAGGTGCCAACTATGGCTACACCTTC. Protein: CASSDVTGANYGYTF.